This T cell receptor (beta chain) was recorded in a study of Graves' ophthalmopathy and Graves' hyperthyroidism. Study in general: There was a collection of peripheral blood at initial diagnosis, before any treatment. Notes on the study in general: Blood contained most expanded thyroid clonotypes exceeding 0.001 frequency.

A note on this clonotype: Its specificity is unknown.

Germline CDR1 is MNHNY and CDR2 is SVGAGI (reference sequence). The CDR3 loop spans 15 amino acids. V shed 0 bases and J shed 7 bases, with 13 bases lying between them. Pregnant or lactating patients and those with other autoimmune diseases or uncontrolled infections were excluded. The PBMCs used were ones drawn from over 9.5 ml of fresh peripheral blood. Scientists amplified the TCR beta CDR3 regions from RNA transcripts. Second-round multiplex PCR came after a first-round RT-PCR that employed HTBI primers. TCRdb independently ran MiXCR on the multiplex PCR reads; one entry per CDR3 protein. The table includes about 640,000 distinct CDR3 sequences, roughly 41% detected once.

The origin of this receptor is an adult man with Graves' ophthalmopathy. Sequencing used peripheral blood. The chain is built from TRBV6-6 and TRBJ1-5, with D possibly matching TRBD1 (6 bases). This CDR3 is CASSYSDRPGQPQHF. The CDR3 region has the DNA TGTGCCAGCAGTTACTCTGACAGGCCGGGGCAGCCCCAGCATTTT.